The clone carrying this T cell receptor (beta chain) was seen once. CD8 cells regarded as naive lacked CD45RO, were positively chosen for CCR7, and omitted terminally differentiated effector memory CD45RA+ cells. The data are from a study of shared clonotypes between healthy human individuals. This CDR3 is 16 amino acids long. V gave up 7 bases and J gave up 0 bases; unmatched junction bases: 5. Germline CDR1 and CDR2: SQVTM and ANQGSEA. Splitting of each subset's genomic DNA was done evenly across several immunoSEQ plates. Some clones are missing from TCRdb's copy, which holds only in-frame ones; the method was immunoSEQ multiplex PCR. The table includes about 2.1 million clones, just under 95% detected once.

J is TRBJ2-3 and V is TRBV29-1, with 15 bases matching TRBD2. The sequenced sample consisted of naive CD8+ T cells from PBMCs. This clonotype was obtained from a man between 18 and 35 years old in good health. Some clones in this sample may be carry-over from other donors' samples. CDR3 nucleotides: TGCAGCGCTCCGGGACTAGCGGGAGGTAGCACAGATACGCAGTATTTT. Residues: CSAPGLAGGSTDTQYF.